This T cell receptor beta chain was sequenced during a study of early T cells in non-severe SARS-CoV-2 infection. V lost 6 bases and J 6 bases, leaving 21 bases between the germline ends. The CDR3 has 15 amino acids. Germline loops: CDR1 SGHDT, CDR2 YYEEEE. From the 5' RACE reads, TCRdb called clonotypes with MiXCR, one entry per CDR3 protein. The repertoire has about 52,000 distinct CDR3 sequences, more than 9% of them found once; the top ten carry roughly a tenth. This clonotype was counted between two and nine times. This chain joins TRBV5-6 and TRBJ1-1, with D tentatively TRBD1 (5 bases). The sequence was obtained from an adult who was a healthcare worker with PCR-confirmed SARS-CoV-2 infection or an uninfected control (not recorded which). The sample comprised whole blood. The CDR3 spells CASTRAGYGLAEAFF. The DNA of the CDR3 is TGTGCCAGCACGCGCGCAGGGTATGGCCTCGCTGAAGCTTTCTTT.